The 16 T cell receptor beta chains listed next were all sequenced from one sample in a study of T-cell memory formation after mild COVID-19. In TCRdb, the 5' RACE reads were re-called with MiXCR into one record per CDR3 protein. The table records about 280,000 distinct CDR3 sequences, 7.5% to 9.5% of them present only once. The material sequenced was PBMCs or a T cell subset sorted from them (not recorded which). These receptor sequences come from a man between 18 and 29 years old who had mild COVID-19 (a few samples of this study predate the infection). Cell type and time point are not known.

This clonotype has a handful of counts. The V and J genes are TRBV5-1 and TRBJ1-4; no clear D. From germline, CDR1 is SGHRS and CDR2 YFSETQ. V was clipped by 4 bases and J by 5 bases, with 9 bases between them. The CDR3 has 13 amino acids. Written as DNA, the CDR3 is TGCGCCAGCAGCCGGGATGCCAATGAAAAACTGTTTTTT. This gives the protein CASSRDANEKLFF.

This clonotype was counted between two and nine times. This chain joins TRBV9 and TRBJ1-5, with a tentative D call TRBD1 (5 bases). The CDR3 covers 14 residues. Germline V gives CDR1 SGDLS, CDR2 YYNGEE. The V end was cut by 2 bases, the J end by 1 base, with 7 bases between. The CDR3 spells CASSVGESNQPQHF. The CDR3 DNA follows: TGTGCCAGCAGCGTGGGGGAGAGCAATCAGCCCCAGCATTTT.

The gene calls are TRBV6-2 or TRBV6-3 and TRBJ1-1; no clear D. V was cut by 4 bases and J by 0 bases, with 9 bases left in between. The germline V gene has CDR1 MNHEY and CDR2 SVGEGT. The CDR3 has 14 residues. CDR3 region: CASSSGPVNTEAFF. CDR3 in DNA: TGTGCCAGCAGTTCAGGACCGGTGAACACTGAAGCTTTCTTT.

The chain recombines TRBV7-2 with TRBJ2-3, with D hard to call. Germline assignment: CDR1 SGHTA and CDR2 FQGNSA. V gave up 5 bases and J gave up 4 bases, with 19 bases separating them. There are 16 residues in the CDR3. In DNA form, the CDR3 reads TGTGCCAGCAGCCGATTGGGCGACCGGCAGCCAGATACGCAGTATTTT. Amino acids: CASSRLGDRQPDTQYF.

The chain employs TRBV7-2 and TRBJ2-1, with D possibly TRBD1 on 7 matching bases. Between the trimmed V and J ends, which lost 7 bases and 1 base, there was a span of 14 bases. Germline V gene data show CDR1 as SGHTA and CDR2 as FQGNSA. The length of the CDR3 is 15 residues. The CDR3 region has the DNA TGTGCCAGCACCCTGACAGGGAGGTCCTACAATGAGCAGTTCTTC. Residues: CASTLTGRSYNEQFF.

The chain has TRBV24-1 and TRBJ2-1; TRBD2 is a possible D gene (6 bases). The V gene lost 8 bases and the J gene lost 2 bases, with 18 bases spanning the gap. Looked up from germline, CDR1 is KGHDR and CDR2 is SFDVKD. The CDR3 loop spans 16 amino acids. In DNA, the CDR3 is TGTGCCACCATTATGATCTTGTGGGGGGCCTACAATGAGCAGTTCTTC. It specifies CATIMILWGAYNEQFF.

This clonotype was seen a few times. This rearrangement joins TRBV6-1 to TRBJ1-2; no clear D. This CDR3 contains 13 residues. V lost 1 base to trimming and J lost 5 bases, with 8 bases between them. Germline V gene data show CDR1 as MNHNS and CDR2 as SASEGT. CDR3 bases: TGTGCCAGCAGTGAAGGGCGTACGTATGGCTACACCTTC. It yields the protein CASSEGRTYGYTF.

This clonotype appeared a few times. The DNA of the CDR3 is TGCGCCAGCAGCGCACAGGGGCCCGATTCACCCCTCCACTTT. Encoded protein: CASSAQGPDSPLHF. V is TRBV5-1 and J is TRBJ1-6, with TRBD1 matching 7 bases. This CDR3 spans 14 amino acids. V lost 4 bases to trimming and J lost 8 bases; unmatched junction nucleotides: 6. Germline-derived CDR1 and CDR2 are SGHRS and YFSETQ.

This clonotype was counted ten times or more. This rearrangement joins TRBV5-1 to TRBJ2-3, with TRBD1 as a possible D gene (5 bases). The V gene lost 0 bases and the J gene lost 4 bases, with 9 bases spanning the gap. The CDR3 totals 14 residues. Germline CDR1 and CDR2: SGHRS and YFSETQ. The CDR3 protein is CASSLEGMADTQYF. CDR3 DNA: TGCGCCAGCAGCTTGGAGGGGATGGCAGATACGCAGTATTTT.

This clonotype was seen many times. V usage is TRBV11-3 and J usage is TRBJ2-7; 8 positions match TRBD1. This CDR3 spans 13 amino acids. Germline CDR1 and CDR2: SGHNT and YENEEA. J was trimmed by 3 bases and V by 6 bases; bases with no gene match: 4. The chain's CDR3 is CASSYGQGYEQYF. The CDR3 DNA reads as TGTGCCAGCAGTTACGGACAGGGCTACGAGCAGTACTTC.

This clonotype was counted many times. The chain joins TRBV3-1 to TRBJ1-2, with D tentatively TRBD1 (5 bases). The V end lost 4 bases, the J end lost 5 bases, and 14 bases lay between the germline ends. The CDR3 sequence is 14 residues long. Germline V lookup: CDR1 LGHDT, CDR2 YNNKEL (reference sequence). CDR3 sequence reads: CASSPPEGTYGYTF. CDR3 coding DNA: TGTGCCAGCAGCCCTCCGGAGGGGACTTATGGCTACACCTTC.

This clonotype was found a few times. The chain is built from TRBV5-4 and TRBJ2-7; 9 bases are shared with TRBD1. The germline V gene encodes CDR1 SGHNT and CDR2 YYREEE (reference sequence). The CDR3 length is 14 residues. Trimming removed 4 bases from V and 3 bases from J; junction bases left unmatched: 5. CDR3 in amino acids: CASSLGTGHYEQYV. CDR3 coding DNA: TGTGCCAGCAGCCTCGGGACAGGGCACTACGAGCAGTACGTC.

The chain joins TRBV5-1 to TRBJ2-5, with 8 bases lining up with TRBD1. This CDR3 has 15 amino acids. CDR1 is SGHRS, CDR2 YFSETQ, per germline. V was clipped by 5 bases and J by 1 base; unmatched bases: 7. The DNA of the CDR3 is TGCGCCAGCAGAAGGACAGGGTGGCTCCAAGAGACCCAGTACTTC. The encoded protein is CASRRTGWLQETQYF.

The table lists this clonotype with a few counts. This chain joins TRBV5-1 and TRBJ2-5, with no clear D. CDR1 and CDR2 (germline): SGHRS, YFSETQ. The CDR3 is 18 amino acids. The germline V and J ends were trimmed by 3 bases and 2 bases, with 23 bases remaining between them. CDR3 protein: CASSWNWADGRTQETQYF. CDR3 sequence (DNA): TGCGCCAGCAGCTGGAACTGGGCAGATGGCCGCACACAAGAGACCCAGTACTTC.

In this sample, this clonotype turned up a few times. The rearrangement links TRBV20-1 to TRBJ1-5, with D unresolved. CDR1 is DFQATT and CDR2 is SNEGSKA in the germline V gene (reference sequence). The germline V and J ends were trimmed by 6 bases and 5 bases, with 17 bases remaining between them. This CDR3 comprises 14 residues. This chain's CDR3 is CSAGAPGGHQPQHF. Here the CDR3 DNA reads TGCAGTGCAGGAGCCCCGGGCGGACATCAGCCCCAGCATTTT.

This clonotype was picked up many times. This chain uses TRBV20-1 with TRBJ1-1; perhaps TRBD1 as D (5 bases). Between the trimmed V and J ends, which lost 6 bases and 1 base, there was a span of 9 bases. Germline CDR1 reads DFQATT; CDR2 reads SNEGSKA (reference sequence). The CDR3 is 12 amino acids. In DNA form, the CDR3 reads TGCAGTGCCCTTGGGGGGAACACTGAAGCTTTCTTT. Protein: CSALGGNTEAFF.